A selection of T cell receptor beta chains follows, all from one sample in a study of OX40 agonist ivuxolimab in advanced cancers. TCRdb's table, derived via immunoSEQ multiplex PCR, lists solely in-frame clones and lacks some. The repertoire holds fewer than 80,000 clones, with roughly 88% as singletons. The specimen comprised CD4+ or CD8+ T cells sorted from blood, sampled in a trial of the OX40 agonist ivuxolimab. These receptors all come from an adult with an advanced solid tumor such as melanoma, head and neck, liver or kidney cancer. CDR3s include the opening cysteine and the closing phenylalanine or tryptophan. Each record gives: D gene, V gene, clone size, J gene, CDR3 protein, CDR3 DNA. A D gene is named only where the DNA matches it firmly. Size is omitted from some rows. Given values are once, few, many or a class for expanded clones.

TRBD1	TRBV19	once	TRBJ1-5	CASSTGTVSPQHF	TGTGCCAGTAGTACCGGGACAGTCAGCCCCCAGCATTTT
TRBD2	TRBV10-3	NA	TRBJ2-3	CAISGTSGGTDTQYF	TGTGCCATATCCGGGACTAGCGGGGGCACAGATACGCAGTATTTT
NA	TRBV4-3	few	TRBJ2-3	CASSQGNSGTDTQYF	TGCGCCAGCAGCCAAGGCAACTCTGGAACAGATACGCAGTATTTT
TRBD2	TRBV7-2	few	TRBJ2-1	CASSKWTSGGLYNEQFF	TGTGCCAGCAGCAAATGGACTAGCGGGGGGCTCTACAATGAGCAGTTCTTC
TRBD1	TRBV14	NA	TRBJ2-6	CASSAPPQGAAGANVLTF	TGTGCCAGCTCCGCTCCCCCGCAGGGGGCTGCCGGGGCCAACGTCCTGACTTTC
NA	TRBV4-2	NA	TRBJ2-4	CASSQDGKGAKNIQYF	TGTGCCAGCAGCCAAGATGGCAAGGGAGCCAAAAACATTCAGTACTTC
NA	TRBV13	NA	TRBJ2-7	CASSLPGGSYEQYF	TGTGCCAGCAGCTTACCGGGCGGCTCCTACGAGCAGTACTTC
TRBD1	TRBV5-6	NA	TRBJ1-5	CASSFQFKHDRGNQPQHF	TGTGCCAGCAGCTTCCAGTTCAAGCACGACAGGGGCAATCAGCCCCAGCATTTT
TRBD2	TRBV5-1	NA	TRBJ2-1	CASSPLTWGGNEQFF	TGCGCCAGCAGCCCCCTGACGTGGGGGGGGAATGAGCAGTTCTTC
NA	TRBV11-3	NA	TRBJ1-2	CASSLGQNYGYTF	TGTGCCAGCAGCCTCGGACAAAACTATGGCTACACCTTC
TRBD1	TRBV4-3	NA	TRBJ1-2	CASSQTGGPNYGYTF	TGCGCCAGCAGCCAAACAGGGGGCCCAAACTATGGCTACACCTTC
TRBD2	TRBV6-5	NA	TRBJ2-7	CASSYPSGGDGEQYF	TGTGCCAGCAGTTACCCTAGCGGGGGGGACGGCGAGCAGTACTTC